Given below is one TCR beta chain in context. The sample belongs to a study of blood T cell repertoires in COVID-19. This CDR3 comprises 12 residues. Trimming shortened V by 6 bases and J by 7 bases, and 10 bases separated the two germline ends. Measured with immunoSEQ multiplex PCR; TCRdb has only the in-frame clones, and not every one. The sample carries about 190,000 clones, around 80% recorded once. The J gene is TRBJ1-5, the V gene TRBV12-3 or TRBV12-4; a weak D match, TRBD1 (6 bases). The receptor comes from a human donor in a cohort sampled during active COVID-19. Specimen: peripheral blood. Written as DNA, the CDR3 is TGTGCCAGCAGCAGGGGTGAGCAGCCCCAGCATTTT. It specifies CASSRGEQPQHF.